These 21 T cell receptor beta chains came from one sample sequenced in a study of T cell responses to AZD1222 COVID-19 vaccine. Produced via immunoSEQ multiplex PCR; TCRdb's table is partial and in-frame only. This repertoire shows about 120,000 clones, about 90% found once; its top ten account for roughly 1.8%. The starting material was peripheral blood, obtained on day 0 of AZD1222 vaccination. Source of these receptors: an adult in good health.

The chain joins TRBV5-1 to TRBJ1-2, with 8 bases identical to TRBD1. This CDR3 is built from 16 residues. J was trimmed by 2 bases and V by 4 bases; bases with no gene match: 10. Germline V CDR1 and CDR2: SGHRS, YFSETQ. CDR3 protein: CASSPGGQVRNYGYTF. DNA of the CDR3: TGCGCCAGCAGCCCGGGGGGACAGGTGAGGAACTATGGCTACACCTTC.

V usage is TRBV6-5 and J usage is TRBJ1-1; 7 nucleotides match TRBD1. The V and J ends lost 6 bases and 0 bases, in that order; junction bases with no gene match: 4. Germline-derived CDR1 and CDR2 are MNHEY and SVGAGI. The CDR3 consists of 14 residues. CDR3 sequence reads: CASRTGQMNTEAFF. As DNA, the CDR3 is TGTGCCAGCAGAACGGGACAGATGAACACTGAAGCTTTCTTT.

Details on this clone: In the same sample, other DNA sequences code for this CDR3. The rearrangement links TRBV24-1 to TRBJ2-5; D remains unclear. V lost 9 bases and J lost 5, with 9 bases in between. The CDR3 totals 11 residues. Germline loops: CDR1 KGHDR, CDR2 SFDVKD. CDR3 sequence reads: CATADGETQYF. In nucleotides, the CDR3 is TGTGCCACCGCGGATGGGGAGACCCAGTACTTC.

This rearrangement joins TRBV11-2 to TRBJ1-2; 8 bases align to TRBD1. Germline loops: CDR1 SGHAT, CDR2 FQNNGV. There are 15 residues in the CDR3. J was trimmed by 1 base and V by 4 bases; bases with no gene match: 5. CDR3 sequence reads: CASSYNRGFNYGYTF. CDR3 nucleotides: TGTGCCAGCAGCTACAACAGGGGGTTTAACTATGGCTACACCTTC.

The chain employs TRBV19 and TRBJ2-2; TRBD2 is a possible D gene (5 bases). CDR1 is LNHDA, CDR2 SQIVND, per germline (reference sequence). This CDR3 comprises 15 residues. V was shortened by 5 bases and J by 1 base, with 11 bases between the two germline ends. The CDR3 DNA reads TGTGCCAGTAGTTACCGCCGGGGGAACACCGGGGAGCTGTTTTTT. Translation: CASSYRRGNTGELFF.

This clone has a handful of counts. The rearrangement joins TRBV9 to TRBJ1-5; D is possibly TRBD1 (6 bases). The CDR3 loop spans 15 amino acids. V gave up 1 base and J gave up 6 bases, with 14 bases separating them. The germline V gene has CDR1 SGDLS and CDR2 YYNGEE. For the CDR3, the DNA is TGTGCCAGCAGCGTAACACCCGACAGGAGTCAGCCCCAGCATTTT. Translating gives CASSVTPDRSQPQHF.

The genes are TRBV23-1 and TRBJ2-1, with 10 bases aligning to TRBD1. TRBV23-1 is sorted into the ORF group, with uncertain function. V shed 1 base and J 2 bases; nucleotides not matched to a gene: 5. This CDR3 contains 17 residues. The chain's CDR3 is CASSQLWDRGTYNEQFF. As DNA, the CDR3 is TGCGCCAGCAGTCAATTGTGGGACAGGGGAACCTACAATGAGCAGTTCTTC.

V usage is TRBV7-2 and J usage is TRBJ2-5; 11 bases agree with TRBD1. Germline V gives CDR1 SGHTA, CDR2 FQGNSA. There are 15 residues in the CDR3. V trimming: 5 bases; J trimming: 5 bases; junction bases outside the gene matches: 7. The CDR3 DNA reads as TGTGCCAGCAGCCTTCGGACAGGGGGCGCGGAGACCCAGTACTTC. Amino acid sequence: CASSLRTGGAETQYF.

The gene calls are TRBV19 and TRBJ1-5; 7 nucleotides agree with TRBD1. This CDR3 is built from 15 residues. Germline V gene lookup returns CDR1 LNHDA and CDR2 SQIVND (reference sequence). The trim removed 0 bases at V and 7 bases at J, leaving 6 bases unmatched. The CDR3 region has the DNA TGTGCCAGTAGTATAGAGGAGGGGGCGCACCAGCCCCAGCATTTT. Protein product: CASSIEEGAHQPQHF.

J is TRBJ2-7 and V is TRBV7-2, with D perhaps matching TRBD1 (5 bases). The CDR3 runs 15 residues. Germline CDR1 is SGHTA and CDR2 is FQGNSA. V lost 0 bases and J lost 0, with 9 bases in between. The DNA of the CDR3 is TGTGCCAGCAGCTTAGCCGGACATTACTCCTACGAGCAGTACTTC. Amino acids: CASSLAGHYSYEQYF.

This sequence joins TRBV6-5 and TRBJ1-1; D ambiguous. The germline V gene has CDR1 MNHEY and CDR2 SVGAGI. There are 13 residues in the CDR3. V was cut by 8 bases and J by 3 bases, with 13 bases left in between. Here the CDR3 DNA reads TGTGCCAGCCGCAGAATCTCGGACACTGAAGCTTTCTTT. Protein sequence: CASRRISDTEAFF.

J is TRBJ2-3 and V is TRBV12-3 or TRBV12-4, with D unclear. The CDR3 loop spans 13 amino acids. V lost 3 bases and J lost 3, with 7 bases in between. This CDR3 is CASSLTPTDTQYF. In nucleotides, the CDR3 is TGTGCCAGCAGTTTGACTCCTACAGATACGCAGTATTTT.

The chain joins TRBV21-1 to TRBJ1-5; the D call of TRBD1 is as the table states it, not checked on the DNA. TRBV21-1 is a pseudogene segment. The CDR3 covers 18 residues. In DNA form, the CDR3 reads TGTGCCAGCAGCTCTCGCCCAGCGGGACAGGAAATCGATCAGCCCCAGCATTTT. Protein: CASSSRPAGQEIDQPQHF.

The DNA for the CDR3 is TGTGCCACTGGGGGGACAGGGAGAGATGAGCAGTTCTTC. Amino acid sequence: CATGGTGRDEQFF. The V call is TRBV24-1, the J call TRBJ2-1; 9 bases match TRBD1. CDR1 KGHDR and CDR2 SFDVKD come from the germline V gene. V gave up 10 bases and J gave up 8 bases; unmatched junction bases: 8. The CDR3 is made up of 13 amino acids.

V usage is TRBV9 and J usage is TRBJ2-1, with a possible D match to TRBD1 (5 bases). In germline, CDR1 is SGDLS, CDR2 YYNGEE. This CDR3 has 16 residues. V lost 4 bases, J lost 5 bases, and 19 bases lay in between. CDR3: CASSPEGQILNNEQFF. CDR3 in DNA: TGTGCCAGCAGCCCAGAAGGACAAATCCTCAACAATGAGCAGTTCTTC.

The rearrangement joins TRBV6-5 to TRBJ1-2; D is unresolved. This CDR3 contains 11 residues. Looked up from germline, CDR1 is MNHEY and CDR2 is SVGAGI. The CDR3 bases are TGTGCGGTTATCCTCAACTATGGCTACACCTTC. Translated, it gives CAVILNYGYTF.

This chain connects TRBV5-4 to TRBJ1-1, with 8 bases lining up with TRBD1. V lost 1 base and J lost 6; bases outside the gene matches: 2. Germline V gene data show CDR1 as SGHNT and CDR2 as YYREEE (reference sequence). The CDR3 spans 13 residues. CDR3: CASSLTGGSEAFF. CDR3 nucleotides: TGTGCCAGCAGCTTGACAGGGGGATCTGAAGCTTTCTTT.

V gene TRBV10-3 combines with J gene TRBJ2-1, with 9 positions matching TRBD2. V shed 10 bases, J shed 4 bases, and the junction held 11 bases outside the gene matches. In germline, CDR1 is ENHRY, CDR2 SYGVKD. This CDR3 is 15 amino acids long. The CDR3 nucleotides read TGTGCCAACCGGGCGGGGGGGAGCGGTTACAATGAGCAGTTCTTC. It specifies CANRAGGSGYNEQFF.

This chain uses TRBV28 with TRBJ1-3, with D unclear. Trimming shortened V by 5 bases and J by 4 bases, and 9 bases separated the two germline ends. The CDR3 spans 13 residues. The germline V gene has CDR1 MDHEN and CDR2 SYDVKM. The CDR3: CASSPGFGNTIYF. DNA of the CDR3: TGTGCCAGCAGTCCAGGCTTCGGAAACACCATATATTTT.

This clone is a singleton in its sample. V is TRBV3-1 (or the pseudogene TRBV3-2) and J is TRBJ1-1; 10 nucleotides align to TRBD1. Trimming at V came to 4 bases and at J to 7 bases, leaving 9 bases not matched to a gene. The germline CDR1 and CDR2 sequences are LGHDT and YNNKEL (reference sequence). This CDR3 is built from 15 residues. In DNA, the CDR3 is TGTGCCAGCAGCCTCCCCGGGACAGGGGCTGATGAAGCTTTCTTT. Translated, it gives CASSLPGTGADEAFF.

The V call is TRBV6-5, the J call TRBJ2-3; D not certain. From germline, CDR1 is MNHEY and CDR2 SVGAGI. CDR3 length: 14 residues. V was trimmed by 0 bases and J by 3 bases, leaving 7 bases between them. CDR3 nucleotide sequence: TGTGCCAGCAGTTACTCTTTAGCAACAGATACGCAGTATTTT. Translation: CASSYSLATDTQYF.